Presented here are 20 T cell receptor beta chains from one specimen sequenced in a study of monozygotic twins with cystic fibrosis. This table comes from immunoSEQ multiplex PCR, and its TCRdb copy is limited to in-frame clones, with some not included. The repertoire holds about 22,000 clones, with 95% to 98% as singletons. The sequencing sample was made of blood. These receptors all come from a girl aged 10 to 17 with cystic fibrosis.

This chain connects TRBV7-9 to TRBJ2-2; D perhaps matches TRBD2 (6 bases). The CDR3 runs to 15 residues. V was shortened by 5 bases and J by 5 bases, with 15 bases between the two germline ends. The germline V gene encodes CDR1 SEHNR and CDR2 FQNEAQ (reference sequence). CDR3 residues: CASSHTGTSTGELFF. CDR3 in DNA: TGTGCCAGCAGCCACACCGGGACTTCAACCGGGGAGCTGTTTTTT.

This CDR3 reads CASSVESGRLSTDTQYF. In nucleotides, the CDR3 is TGTGCCAGCAGCGTAGAGAGCGGGAGGCTGAGCACAGATACGCAGTATTTT. V usage is TRBV9 and J usage is TRBJ2-3; 9 bases match TRBD2. The CDR3 sequence is 17 residues long. Germline V gene sequence: CDR1 SGDLS, CDR2 YYNGEE. Trimming took 0 bases from V and 0 from J; bases not matched to a gene: 5. Based on the CDR3 plus reference TRBV9 and TRBJ2-3, the full variable domain is DSGVTQTPKHLITATGQRVTLRCSPRSGDLSVYWYQQSLDQGLQFLIQYYNGEERAKGNILERFSAQQFPDLHSELNLSSLELGDSALYFCASSVESGRLSTDTQYFGPGTRLTVL.

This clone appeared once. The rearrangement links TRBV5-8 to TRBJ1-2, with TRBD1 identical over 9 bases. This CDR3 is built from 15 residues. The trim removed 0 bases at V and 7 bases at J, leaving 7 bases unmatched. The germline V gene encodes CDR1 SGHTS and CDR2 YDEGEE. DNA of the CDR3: TGTGCCAGCAGCTTGGCCGGGACAGGGTTGAGTGGCTACACCTTC. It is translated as CASSLAGTGLSGYTF.

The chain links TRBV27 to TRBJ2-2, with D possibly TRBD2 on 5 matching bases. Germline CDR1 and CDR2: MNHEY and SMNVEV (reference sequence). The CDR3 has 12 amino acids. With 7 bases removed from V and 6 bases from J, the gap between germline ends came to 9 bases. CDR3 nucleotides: TGTGCCAGCACTTCCGGGGCCGGGGAGCTGTTTTTT. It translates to CASTSGAGELFF.

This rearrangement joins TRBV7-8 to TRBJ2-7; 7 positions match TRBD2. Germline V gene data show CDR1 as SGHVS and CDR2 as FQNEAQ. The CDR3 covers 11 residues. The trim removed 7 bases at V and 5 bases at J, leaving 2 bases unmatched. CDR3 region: CASKTSHEQYF. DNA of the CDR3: TGTGCCAGCAAGACTAGCCACGAGCAGTACTTC.

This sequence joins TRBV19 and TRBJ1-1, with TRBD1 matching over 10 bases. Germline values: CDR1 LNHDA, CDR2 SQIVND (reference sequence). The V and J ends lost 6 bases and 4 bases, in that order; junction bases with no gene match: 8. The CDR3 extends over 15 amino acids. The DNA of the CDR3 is TGTGCCAGTAGCGGGACAGGGGTGGGGAGCACTGAAGCTTTCTTT. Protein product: CASSGTGVGSTEAFF. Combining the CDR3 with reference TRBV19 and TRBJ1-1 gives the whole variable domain DGGITQSPKYLFRKEGQNVTLSCEQNLNHDAMYWYRQDPGQGLRLIYYSQIVNDFQKGDIAEGYSVSREKKESFPLTVTSAQKNPTAFYLCASSGTGVGSTEAFFGQGTRLTVV.

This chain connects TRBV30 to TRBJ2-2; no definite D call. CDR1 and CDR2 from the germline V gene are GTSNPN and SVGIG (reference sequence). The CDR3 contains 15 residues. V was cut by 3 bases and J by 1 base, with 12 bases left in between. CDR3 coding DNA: TGTGCCTGGAGCGACCCTGGAGTGAACACCGGGGAGCTGTTTTTT. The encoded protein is CAWSDPGVNTGELFF.

The CDR3 region is CASSTGTSPQETQYF. In DNA form, the CDR3 reads TGTGCCAGTAGTACCGGGACTTCCCCTCAAGAGACCCAGTACTTC. This chain joins TRBV19 and TRBJ2-5; D may be TRBD2 (6 bases). Germline values: CDR1 LNHDA, CDR2 SQIVND (reference sequence). Between the trimmed V and J ends, which lost 4 bases and 2 bases, there was a span of 14 bases. The length of the CDR3 is 15 residues.

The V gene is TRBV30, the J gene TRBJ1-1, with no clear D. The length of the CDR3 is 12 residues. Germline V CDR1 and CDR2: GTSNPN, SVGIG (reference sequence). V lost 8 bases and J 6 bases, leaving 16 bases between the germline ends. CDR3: CATRRRESEAFF. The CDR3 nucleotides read TGTGCCACCCGACGGCGGGAGTCTGAAGCTTTCTTT.

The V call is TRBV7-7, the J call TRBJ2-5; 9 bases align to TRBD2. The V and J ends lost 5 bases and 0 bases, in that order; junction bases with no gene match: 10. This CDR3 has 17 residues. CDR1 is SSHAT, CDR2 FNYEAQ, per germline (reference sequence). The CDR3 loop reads CASSQRPSGVNQETQYF. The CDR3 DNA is TGTGCCAGCAGCCAGCGGCCTAGCGGGGTAAACCAAGAGACCCAGTACTTC.

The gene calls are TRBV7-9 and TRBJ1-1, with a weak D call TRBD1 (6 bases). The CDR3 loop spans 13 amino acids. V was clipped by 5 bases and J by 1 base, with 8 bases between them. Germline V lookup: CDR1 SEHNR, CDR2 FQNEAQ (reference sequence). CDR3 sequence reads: CASSEQGNTEAFF. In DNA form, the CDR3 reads TGTGCCAGCAGCGAACAGGGGAACACTGAAGCTTTCTTT.

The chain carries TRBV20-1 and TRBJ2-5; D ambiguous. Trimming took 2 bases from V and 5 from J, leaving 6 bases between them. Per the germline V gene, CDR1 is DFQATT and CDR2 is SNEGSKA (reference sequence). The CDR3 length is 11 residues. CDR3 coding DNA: TGCAGTGCTAGAAATCCGGAGACCCAGTACTTC. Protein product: CSARNPETQYF.

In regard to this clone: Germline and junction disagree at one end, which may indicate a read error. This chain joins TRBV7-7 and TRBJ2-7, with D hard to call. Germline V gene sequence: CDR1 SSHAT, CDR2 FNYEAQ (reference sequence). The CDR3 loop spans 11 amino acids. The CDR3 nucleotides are TGTGCTAGCAGCTTGGGCCCCCCGCAGTACTTC. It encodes CASSLGPPQYF.

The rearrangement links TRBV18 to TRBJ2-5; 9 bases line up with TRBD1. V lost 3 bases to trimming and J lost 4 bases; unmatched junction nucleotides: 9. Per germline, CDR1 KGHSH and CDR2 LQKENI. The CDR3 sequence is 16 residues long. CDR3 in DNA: TGTGCCAGCTCACCTATCGTTACAGGGGGCTTAGAGACCCAGTACTTC. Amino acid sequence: CASSPIVTGGLETQYF.

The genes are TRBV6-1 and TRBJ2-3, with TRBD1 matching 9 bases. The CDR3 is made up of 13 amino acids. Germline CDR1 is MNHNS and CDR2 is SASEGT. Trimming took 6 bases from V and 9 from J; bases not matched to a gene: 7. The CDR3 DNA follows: TGTGCCAGCAGCGAGGGACAGGGCAAAACGCAGTATTTT. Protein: CASSEGQGKTQYF.

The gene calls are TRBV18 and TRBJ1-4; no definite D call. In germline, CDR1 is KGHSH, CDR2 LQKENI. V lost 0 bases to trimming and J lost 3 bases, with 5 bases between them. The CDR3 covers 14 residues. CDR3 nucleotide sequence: TGTGCCAGCTCACCACCCCTGGCTAATGAAAAACTGTTTTTT. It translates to CASSPPLANEKLFF.

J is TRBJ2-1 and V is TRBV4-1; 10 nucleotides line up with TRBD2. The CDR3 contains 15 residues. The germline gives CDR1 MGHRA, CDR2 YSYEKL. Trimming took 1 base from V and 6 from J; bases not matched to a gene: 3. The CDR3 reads CASSQGTSGGNEQFF. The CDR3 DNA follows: TGCGCCAGCAGCCAAGGGACTAGCGGCGGCAATGAGCAGTTCTTC.

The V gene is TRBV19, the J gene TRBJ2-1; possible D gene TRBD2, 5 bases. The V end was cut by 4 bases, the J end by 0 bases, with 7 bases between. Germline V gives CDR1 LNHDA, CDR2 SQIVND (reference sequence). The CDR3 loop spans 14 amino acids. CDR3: CASSSTSSYNEQFF. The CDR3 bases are TGTGCCAGTAGTAGCACTAGCTCCTACAATGAGCAGTTCTTC.

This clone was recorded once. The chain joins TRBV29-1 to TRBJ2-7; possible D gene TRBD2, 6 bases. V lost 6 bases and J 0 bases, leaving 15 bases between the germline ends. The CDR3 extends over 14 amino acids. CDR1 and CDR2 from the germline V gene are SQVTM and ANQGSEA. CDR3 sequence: CSVVWDFSSYEQYF. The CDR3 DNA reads TGCAGCGTCGTATGGGACTTTAGCTCCTACGAGCAGTACTTC.

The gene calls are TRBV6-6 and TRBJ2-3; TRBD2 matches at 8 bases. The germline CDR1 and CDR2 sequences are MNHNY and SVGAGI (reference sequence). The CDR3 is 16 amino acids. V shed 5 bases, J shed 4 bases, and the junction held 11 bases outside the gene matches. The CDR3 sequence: CASSPPFGRVADTQYF. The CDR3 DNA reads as TGTGCCAGCAGTCCCCCCTTCGGGAGGGTGGCAGATACGCAGTATTTT.